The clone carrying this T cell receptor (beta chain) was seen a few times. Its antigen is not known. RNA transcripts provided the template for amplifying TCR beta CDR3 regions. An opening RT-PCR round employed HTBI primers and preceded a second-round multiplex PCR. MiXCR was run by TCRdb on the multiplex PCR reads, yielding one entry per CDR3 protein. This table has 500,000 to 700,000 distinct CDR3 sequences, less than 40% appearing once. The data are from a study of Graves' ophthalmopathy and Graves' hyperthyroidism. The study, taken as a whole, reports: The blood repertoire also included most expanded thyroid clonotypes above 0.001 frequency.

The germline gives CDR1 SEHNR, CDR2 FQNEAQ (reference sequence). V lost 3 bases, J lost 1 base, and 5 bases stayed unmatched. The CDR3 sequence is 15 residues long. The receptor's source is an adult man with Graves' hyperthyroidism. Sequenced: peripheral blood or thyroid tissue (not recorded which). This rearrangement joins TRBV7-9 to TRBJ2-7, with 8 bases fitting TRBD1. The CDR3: CASSFFQGASYEQYF. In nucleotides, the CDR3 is TGTGCCAGCAGCTTTTTCCAGGGGGCATCCTACGAGCAGTACTTC.